A single sample is the source of the 16 T cell receptor gamma chains below, sequenced in a study of Vδ1+ human thymocytes. Study-wide results and caveats: In the thymus, TRG and TRD repertoires looked highly polyclonal with Gaussian CDR3 lengths.

No cognate antigen is known for these TCRs. RNA was extracted from the cells and then reverse transcribed. Multiplex PCR used pooled V-gene forward primers and a constant-region reverse primer to amplify CDR3s. TCRdb made new clone calls on the multiplex PCR reads using CATT. The sample yields 20,000 to 25,000 gamma-chain clones, approximately 15% seen once. Sequenced input: Vdelta1+ gamma-delta thymocytes from the thymus. The subset: FACS-sorted CD3+ TCRalphabeta- TCRVdelta1+ TCRVdelta2- thymocytes. These receptors were taken from a child under two years old who had congenital heart surgery.

A remark on this clone: Relative to the germline gene, one junction end is altered; a read error may explain this. The chain is built from TRGV4 and TRGJ1 or TRGJ2. CDR3 size: 14 residues. The germline V gene has CDR1 EGSTGY and CDR2 YDSYTSSV. The CDR3 DNA sequence: TGTGCCACCTGGAATGGGCCACTTCGTTATAAGAAACTCTTT. Protein sequence: CATWNGPLRYKKLF.

The chain recombines TRGV5 with TRGJ1 or TRGJ2. CDR3 length: 13 residues. The V segment lost 0 bases and the J segment 9 bases; nucleotides outside the gene matches: 8. From germline, CDR1 is VINAFY and CDR2 YDVSNSKD. The CDR3 DNA reads TGTGCCACCTGGGACAGGCCGAGCCTTAAGAAACTCTTT. Translated, it gives CATWDRPSLKKLF.

This clone was seen more than once but under ten times. Relative to the germline gene, one junction end is altered; a read error may explain this. The sample has other DNA sequences that encode this CDR3 too. The chain joins TRGV9 to TRGJ1 or TRGJ2. This CDR3 spans 12 amino acids. CDR1 and CDR2 from the germline V gene are GITISATS and ISYDGTV (reference sequence). The CDR3 coding sequence is TGTGCCTTGTGGGGGGTGTACTATAAGAAACTCTTT. Residues: CALWGVYYKKLF.

This clone was counted only a few times. A much larger clonotype is one base distant, so this may be a read error. Within the sample, other DNA sequences also encode this same CDR3. The genes are TRGV3 and TRGJ1 or TRGJ2. The CDR3 loop spans 11 amino acids. With 3 bases clipped from V and 6 bases from J, the junction kept 2 bases outside the gene matches. Germline-derived CDR1 and CDR2 are VTNTFY and YDVSTARD (reference sequence). The CDR3, as DNA: TGTGCCACCTGGGACTCTTATAAGAAACTCTTT. It yields the protein CATWDSYKKLF.

The chain links TRGV4 to TRGJP2. Looked up from germline, CDR1 is EGSTGY and CDR2 is YDSYTSSV. With 6 bases clipped from V and 0 bases from J, the junction kept 10 bases outside the gene matches. The CDR3 sequence is 16 residues long. In DNA, the CDR3 is TGTGCCACCTGGAAAAAGGGGTATAGTAGTGATTGGATCAAGACGTTT. This sequence encodes CATWKKGYSSDWIKTF.

The V call is TRGV4, the J call TRGJ1 or TRGJ2. Losses at the gene ends were 4 bases for V and 3 bases for J; bases not matched to a gene: 6. Germline CDR1 EGSTGY, CDR2 YDSYTSSV. The CDR3 covers 13 residues. The CDR3 spells CATWDHLYYKKLF. In nucleotides, the CDR3 is TGTGCCACCTGGGACCATCTTTATTATAAGAAACTCTTT.

Remarks on this clone: A much larger clone differs from this one at a single base, so this may be a read error. Different DNA sequences within this sample yield the same CDR3. This chain uses TRGV8 with TRGJP2. The germline V gene encodes CDR1 VENAVY and CDR2 YDSYNSRV. The CDR3 runs 12 residues. DNA for the CDR3: TGCGCCACCTGGGATAGTGATTGGATCAAGACGTTT. This gives the protein CATWDSDWIKTF.

J is TRGJ1 or TRGJ2 and V is TRGV9. CDR3 length: 14 amino acids. J lost 0 bases, V lost 5 bases, and 7 bases had no gene match. Germline values: CDR1 GITISATS, CDR2 ISYDGTV (reference sequence). CDR3 protein: CALWVRENYYKKLF. CDR3 sequence (DNA): TGTGCCTTGTGGGTAAGGGAGAATTATTATAAGAAACTCTTT.

There are a few counts of this clone. This sample also contains other DNA sequences that code for the same CDR3. The rearrangement joins TRGV5 to TRGJP1. Unmatched junction bases numbered 2, after V lost 1 base and J lost 0 bases. The CDR3 totals 15 residues. Per the germline V gene, CDR1 is VINAFY and CDR2 is YDVSNSKD. The CDR3 sequence is CATWDSHTTGWFKIF. The CDR3 DNA reads TGTGCCACCTGGGACAGCCATACCACTGGTTGGTTCAAGATATTT.

V is TRGV3 and J is TRGJ1 or TRGJ2. V was clipped by 3 bases and J by 2 bases; unmatched bases: 7. Per germline, CDR1 VTNTFY and CDR2 YDVSTARD (reference sequence). The CDR3 has 14 amino acids. CDR3 coding DNA: TGTGCCACCTGGGACCCCGGCTATTATTATAAGAAACTCTTT. Its protein product is CATWDPGYYYKKLF.

A word on this clone: Compared with germline, one end of the junction differs, possibly owing to a read error. This sequence joins TRGV4 and TRGJ1 or TRGJ2. This CDR3 contains 15 residues. From germline, CDR1 is EGSTGY and CDR2 YDSYTSSV. The CDR3 region has the DNA TGTGCCACCTGGAATGGGGGGGGCCCGCATCATAAGAAACTCTTT. Protein product: CATWNGGGPHHKKLF.

The genes are TRGV9 and TRGJ1 or TRGJ2. CDR1 and CDR2 from the germline V gene are GITISATS and ISYDGTV (reference sequence). With 3 bases clipped from V and 3 bases from J, the junction kept 8 bases outside the gene matches. The CDR3 is 14 amino acids. The CDR3 spells CALWELRGYYKKLF. DNA of the CDR3: TGTGCCTTGTGGGAGCTGCGAGGTTATTATAAGAAACTCTTT.

The chain is built from TRGV2 and TRGJP. Germline CDR1 EGSNGY, CDR2 YDSYNSKV. V trimming: 3 bases; J trimming: 2 bases; junction bases outside the gene matches: 1. CDR3 length: 16 residues. The DNA for the CDR3 is TGTGCCACCTGGGACAGGCAAGAGTTGGGCAAAAAAATCAAGGTATTT. Translation gives CATWDRQELGKKIKVF.

This clone was counted only a few times. The V call is TRGV9, the J call TRGJ1 or TRGJ2. The length of the CDR3 is 13 residues. Trimming cost V 2 bases and J 7 bases; bases outside gene matches: 8. Germline-derived CDR1 and CDR2 are GITISATS and ISYDGTV (reference sequence). CDR3 nucleotides: TGTGCCTTGTGGGAGGCCAAGGTGTATAAGAAACTCTTT. Translated, it gives CALWEAKVYKKLF.

This chain joins TRGV5 and TRGJP2. Per the germline V gene, CDR1 is VINAFY and CDR2 is YDVSNSKD. This CDR3 comprises 14 residues. Trimming took 0 bases from V and 11 from J; bases not matched to a gene: 9. CDR3 nucleotide sequence: TGTGCCACCTGGGACAGGCGTCCTGAATGGATCAAGACGTTT. This sequence encodes CATWDRRPEWIKTF.

This clone turned up a few times. Germline and junction disagree at one end, which may indicate a read error. The chain joins TRGV5 to TRGJ1 or TRGJ2. The CDR3 is 13 amino acids. Germline V gene lookup returns CDR1 VINAFY and CDR2 YDVSNSKD. The CDR3 nucleotides read TGTGCCACCTGTGACAGGCCTAATTATAAGAAACTCTTT. Its protein is CATCDRPNYKKLF.